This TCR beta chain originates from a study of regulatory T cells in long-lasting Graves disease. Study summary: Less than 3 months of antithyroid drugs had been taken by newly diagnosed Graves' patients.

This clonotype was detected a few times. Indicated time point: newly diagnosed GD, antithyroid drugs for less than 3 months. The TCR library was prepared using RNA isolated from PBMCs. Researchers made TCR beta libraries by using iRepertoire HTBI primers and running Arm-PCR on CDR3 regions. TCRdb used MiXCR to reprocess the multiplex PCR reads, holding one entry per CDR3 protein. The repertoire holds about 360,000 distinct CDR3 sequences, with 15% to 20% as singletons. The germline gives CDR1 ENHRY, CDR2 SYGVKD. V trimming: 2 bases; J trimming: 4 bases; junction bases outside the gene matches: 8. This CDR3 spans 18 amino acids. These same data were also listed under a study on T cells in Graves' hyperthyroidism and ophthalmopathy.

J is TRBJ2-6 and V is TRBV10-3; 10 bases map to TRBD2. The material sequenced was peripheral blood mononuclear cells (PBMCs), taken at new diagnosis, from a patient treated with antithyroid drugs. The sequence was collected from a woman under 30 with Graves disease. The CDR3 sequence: CAISERAGGPSGANVLTF. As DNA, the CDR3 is TGTGCCATCAGTGAGAGAGCGGGAGGGCCTTCCGGGGCCAACGTCCTGACTTTC.